Sequencing of this TCR beta chain was carried out in a study of identical twins. General study findings and limits: Model-predicted out-of-frame TCR alpha sharing fell below observed values in monozygotic twins.

The V gene's germline CDR1 is SGHRS and CDR2 YFSETQ. The CDR3 runs 14 residues. Trimming left V 3 bases short and J 8 bases short, with 14 bases between. A template switching step contributed a universal primer site, while unique molecular identifiers were present in the cDNA. TCRdb used MiXCR to reprocess the 5' RACE reads, holding one entry per CDR3 protein. The sample contains about 520,000 distinct CDR3 sequences, roughly a fifth of which appear only once. In the case of this clonotype: Antigen unknown.

This same sample was also taken into another study, of T cells expressing NK-cell markers. According to that study: Sorted CD3+CD56-NKG2C+, CD3+CD56+NKG2C- and CD3+CD56+NKG2C+ T cells were the source of the TCR beta repertoires. Out of eight donors sequenced, seven tested HCMV-seropositive and the remaining one seronegative.

The rearrangement links TRBV5-1 to TRBJ1-4, with no clear D. The source is a young woman in good health. Specimen: CD4+ T cells sorted from blood. CDR3 sequence reads: CASSWSRLEEKLFF. The CDR3, as DNA: TGCGCCAGCAGCTGGTCCCGGTTGGAGGAAAAACTGTTTTTT.